This TCR beta chain was sequenced in a study of shared clonotypes between healthy human individuals. Study conclusions and caveats: It was the non-shared clonotypes that had lower generation probabilities than clonotypes shared by all four donors.

Worth noting for this clone: The antigen remains unidentified.

CD8 cells classed as naive were CD45RO-negative and positively selected for CCR7, excluding terminally differentiated effector memory CD45RA+ cells. Donors included only healthy HIV-negative adults lacking recent acute infections or vaccinations. Measured with immunoSEQ multiplex PCR; TCRdb has only the in-frame clones, and not every one. Among about 2.2 million clones listed, 85% to 95% were seen once. V lost 6 bases and J 5 bases, leaving 16 bases between the germline ends. The CDR3 length is 14 residues. Germline lookup yields CDR1 SEHNR and CDR2 FQNEAQ (reference sequence). This clonotype originated in a man younger than 35 in good health. Some clones in this sample may be carry-over from other donors' samples. Sequencing input: naive CD8+ T cells from PBMCs. The genes are TRBV7-9 and TRBJ2-5; D possibly corresponds to TRBD1 (6 bases). The CDR3 DNA follows: TGTGCCAGCAGTTCCCAGGGGTTTCACGAGACCCAGTACTTC. Residues: CASSSQGFHETQYF.